The rows below give T cell receptor beta chains drawn from one sample of a study of T-cell memory formation after mild COVID-19. Each CDR3 protein is one row after TCRdb ran MiXCR on the 5' RACE reads. The sample lists 200,000 to 300,000 distinct CDR3 sequences, around a tenth occurring once. The sample consisted of PBMCs or a T cell subset sorted from them (not recorded which). The receptors derive from a man between 18 and 35 years old who had mild COVID-19 (a few samples of this study predate the infection). Cell type and time point are not known. CDR3s include the opening cysteine and the closing phenylalanine or tryptophan. The D gene is left open where the match is weak. Not every row has a clone size; where given, it reads once, few, many or a size class.

v_gene	d_gene	j_gene	abundance	CDR3aa	CDR3nt
TRBV5-1	TRBD1	TRBJ2-5	few	CASSLEGARETQYF	TGCGCCAGCAGCTTAGAGGGGGCGCGGGAGACCCAGTACTTC
TRBV11-3	NA	TRBJ2-3	few	CASSLGVGVDTQYF	TGTGCCAGCAGCTTAGGGGTCGGCGTGGATACGCAGTATTTT
TRBV18	NA	TRBJ2-1	NA	CASSPRGQGTNLNEQFF	TGTGCCAGCTCACCGCGTGGTCAAGGGACAAACCTCAATGAGCAGTTCTTC
TRBV19	NA	TRBJ1-6	NA	CASSRSQGNSPLHF	TGTGCCAGTAGTAGGAGCCAGGGGAATTCACCCCTCCACTTT
TRBV6-2/TRBV6-3	NA	TRBJ1-5	few	CASSYVRSNQPQHF	TGTGCCAGCAGTTACGTCCGTAGCAATCAGCCCCAGCATTTT
TRBV5-4	NA	TRBJ2-5	few	CASSSVQGTQYF	TGTGCCAGCAGCTCGGTACAGGGGACCCAGTACTTC
TRBV24-1	NA	TRBJ1-5	NA	CATSDPTSPQHF	TGTGCCACCAGTGACCCTACATCCCCCCAGCATTTT
TRBV12-3/TRBV12-4	NA	TRBJ2-1	many	CASSTWTTSVFF	TGTGCCAGCAGTACATGGACCACTTCGGTGTTCTTC
TRBV7-3	NA	TRBJ2-1	NA	CASSLRDDSKQFF	TGTGCCAGCAGCTTACGGGACGACTCAAAGCAGTTCTTC
TRBV6-1	NA	TRBJ1-2	few	CASSESRAANYGYTF	TGTGCCAGCAGTGAAAGCAGGGCGGCGAACTATGGCTACACCTTC
TRBV7-2	NA	TRBJ2-3	many	CASSTGQPGTDTQYF	TGTGCCAGCAGCACCGGACAGCCCGGCACAGATACGCAGTATTTT
TRBV6-5	TRBD2	TRBJ2-5	NA	CASSYSGGILQETQYF	TGTGCCAGCAGTTACTCGGGAGGGATCCTCCAAGAGACCCAGTACTTC
TRBV7-2	TRBD1	TRBJ2-6	few	CASRSAGGEWTGANVLTF	TGTGCCAGCAGGTCCGCAGGGGGAGAATGGACTGGGGCCAACGTCCTGACTTTC
TRBV20-1	NA	TRBJ2-3	NA	CSARDLTGTDTQYF	TGCAGTGCTAGAGATCTGACAGGCACAGATACGCAGTATTTT
TRBV7-3	NA	TRBJ1-2	NA	CASSPTGENYGYTF	TGTGCCAGCAGCCCTACGGGGGAGAACTATGGCTACACCTTC
TRBV5-1	TRBD2	TRBJ2-5	many	CASSFGSGGAETQYF	TGCGCCAGCAGCTTCGGCAGCGGGGGGGCGGAGACCCAGTACTTC
TRBV12-3/TRBV12-4	NA	TRBJ1-6	few	CASSLLRGNSPLHF	TGTGCCAGCAGTTTACTAAGGGGAAATTCACCCCTCCACTTT
TRBV10-3	TRBD1	TRBJ2-4	few	CAIRGTGTGENIQYF	TGTGCCATCAGGGGGACGGGGACAGGGGAAAACATTCAGTACTTC
TRBV5-5	NA	TRBJ2-7	NA	CASIQGYEQYF	TGTGCCAGCATACAGGGCTACGAGCAGTACTTC
TRBV27	TRBD2	TRBJ2-3	few	CASSFLRTSGGNTDTQYF	TGTGCCAGCAGTTTCCTTCGGACTAGCGGGGGCAACACAGATACGCAGTATTTT
TRBV5-1	TRBD2	TRBJ2-5	many	CASSQATSGKETQYF	TGCGCCAGCAGCCAGGCTACTAGCGGAAAAGAGACCCAGTACTTC
TRBV15	NA	TRBJ1-2	few	CATSRDRAELGYTF	TGTGCCACCAGCAGAGATCGGGCAGAACTTGGCTACACCTTC
TRBV12-3/TRBV12-4	NA	TRBJ2-5	NA	CASSPDPRTQYF	TGTGCCAGCAGTCCCGACCCAAGGACCCAGTACTTC
TRBV12-3/TRBV12-4	TRBD1	TRBJ1-1	few	CASRTPGQGRTEAFF	TGTGCCAGCAGGACCCCGGGACAGGGGCGCACTGAAGCTTTCTTT
TRBV5-5	NA	TRBJ1-6	few	CASSLDREFLQSPLHF	TGTGCCAGCAGCTTGGACAGGGAATTTTTGCAGTCACCCCTCCACTTT
TRBV9	NA	TRBJ2-1	many	CASSVGPGYNEQFF	TGTGCCAGCAGCGTAGGCCCGGGGTACAATGAGCAGTTCTTC
TRBV5-5	NA	TRBJ2-3	many	CASSDGGEADTQYF	TGTGCCAGCAGCGACGGAGGGGAGGCAGATACGCAGTATTTT
TRBV6-5	TRBD1	TRBJ2-7	many	CAIGTGYYEQYF	TGTGCCATTGGGACAGGATACTACGAGCAGTACTTC
TRBV12-3/TRBV12-4	TRBD1	TRBJ1-1	NA	CASTLTGRNTEAFF	TGTGCCAGCACCCTGACAGGGAGAAACACTGAAGCTTTCTTT
TRBV6-1	NA	TRBJ1-5	few	CASSDGGRQPQHF	TGTGCCAGCAGTGACGGGGGTCGACAGCCCCAGCATTTT
TRBV6-5	NA	TRBJ1-6	NA	CASSLTRARNSPLHF	TGTGCCAGCAGCCTAACCCGGGCCCGTAATTCACCCCTCCACTTT
TRBV18	NA	TRBJ2-2	few	CASSPASANTGELFF	TGTGCCAGCTCACCAGCGTCGGCGAACACCGGGGAGCTGTTTTTT
TRBV4-1	NA	TRBJ2-1	many	CASSQGTQPYNEQFF	TGCGCCAGCAGCCAAGGGACACAACCCTACAATGAGCAGTTCTTC
TRBV12-3/TRBV12-4	NA	TRBJ2-7	few	CASSFGGFEQYF	TGTGCCAGCAGTTTCGGCGGGTTCGAGCAGTACTTC
TRBV14	TRBD2	TRBJ2-3	NA	CASSHFEAGASTDTQYF	TGTGCCAGCAGCCACTTCGAAGCGGGGGCTAGCACAGATACGCAGTATTTT
TRBV5-1	TRBD1	TRBJ2-7	NA	CASSNRGLGYEQYF	TGCGCCAGCAGCAACAGGGGGCTCGGTTACGAGCAGTACTTC
TRBV4-3	NA	TRBJ1-4	NA	CASSHSESGSEKLFF	TGCGCCAGCAGCCACTCGGAGTCGGGGAGTGAAAAACTGTTTTTT
TRBV7-4	NA	TRBJ2-5	few	CASTSQGRGGTQYF	TGTGCCAGCACCTCCCAGGGCAGGGGTGGGACCCAGTACTTC